This note documents a single T cell receptor (beta chain) sequence. The data were obtained in a study of glioma-infiltrating T cells after dendritic cell vaccination. Here immunoSEQ multiplex PCR was the method, and the copy in TCRdb shows in-frame clones only, minus some. The table shows roughly 96,000 clones, with about four fifths occurring only once. Trimming cost V 3 bases and J 9 bases, with 15 bases left between them. Germline values: CDR1 SGHRS, CDR2 YFSETQ. This CDR3 spans 13 amino acids. The receptor comes from a human donor with glioblastoma. Sequenced material: blood, taken before dendritic cell vaccination. V gene TRBV5-1 combines with J gene TRBJ1-2; D gene ambiguous. Written as DNA, the CDR3 is TGCGCCAGCAGCTGGCGGGAGGGCGGTAGCTACACCTTC. Encoded protein: CASSWREGGSYTF.